This T cell receptor (beta chain) was sequenced during a study of vaccination and CD4 T cells after COVID-19. General study results and limits: Among those convalescent, a median about 85% of reactive clones emerged solely post-vaccination.

Points on this clonotype: Its antigen remains unidentified.

The CDR3 has 17 residues. Germline CDR1 MNHEY, CDR2 SMNVEV (reference sequence). V lost 5 bases, J lost 4 bases, and 10 bases stayed unmatched. TCRdb itself ran the PCR reads through MiXCR, one entry per CDR3 protein. The sample has about 20,000 distinct CDR3 sequences; around two thirds are singletons. Sequencing was performed on CD4+ T cells from blood, taken after SARS-CoV-2 vaccination. The V and J genes are TRBV27 and TRBJ2-5; 13 bases line up with TRBD2. The receptor was derived from a human donor who had recovered from COVID-19. The CDR3 loop reads CASSHRRTSGSPETQYF. CDR3 DNA sequence: TGTGCCAGCAGTCACAGAAGGACTAGCGGGAGCCCAGAGACCCAGTACTTC.